The 14 T cell receptor beta chains presented below share a single source sample, sequenced in a study of T-cell memory formation after mild COVID-19. TCRdb analysed the 5' RACE reads with MiXCR anew, one entry per CDR3 protein. This table has 200,000 to 250,000 distinct CDR3 sequences, 8% to 9.5% appearing once. The source material was PBMCs or a T cell subset sorted from them (not recorded which). The receptors originated from a man between 18 and 29 years old who had mild COVID-19 (a few samples of this study predate the infection). Cell type and time point are not known.

This clonotype was recorded a few times. This rearrangement joins TRBV14 to TRBJ1-5; D uncertain. V lost 3 bases to trimming and J lost 5 bases, with 11 bases between them. The CDR3 is 14 amino acids. Germline CDR1 is SGHDN and CDR2 is FVKESK. Written as DNA, the CDR3 is TGTGCCAGCAGCCACTTCACGGGCGATCAGCCCCAGCATTTT. This translates into CASSHFTGDQPQHF.

J is TRBJ2-2 and V is TRBV3-1, with 8 bases fitting TRBD1. This CDR3 spans 14 amino acids. Unmatched junction bases numbered 3, after V lost 3 bases and J lost 6 bases. The germline gives CDR1 LGHDT, CDR2 YNNKEL (reference sequence). The CDR3 here is CASSHRGLAGELFF. As DNA, the CDR3 is TGTGCCAGCAGCCACAGGGGGCTGGCCGGGGAGCTGTTTTTT.

This clonotype was detected only a few times. V usage is TRBV6-6 and J usage is TRBJ2-1; no definite D call. The CDR3 has 16 residues. Germline-derived CDR1 and CDR2 are MNHNY and SVGAGI (reference sequence). Trimming left V 2 bases short and J 9 bases short, with 20 bases between. The CDR3 region has the DNA TGTGCCAGCAGTTACGTCGGTGGGCATTCCGGTATTGAGCAGTTCTTC. It specifies CASSYVGGHSGIEQFF.

This clonotype appeared a few times. The CDR3 does not end in the conserved phenylalanine or tryptophan, so this is likely a read error. The chain uses TRBV6-5 and TRBJ2-5, with D possibly being TRBD1 (5 bases). The CDR3 contains 15 residues. The ends were cut back, 8 bases at V and 1 base at J, with 17 bases in the middle. Germline V gene sequence: CDR1 MNHEY, CDR2 SVGAGI. CDR3 amino acids: CASAPVDSSQETQYS. CDR3 DNA: TGTGCCAGCGCCCCCGTAGACAGTTCCCAAGAGACCCAGTACTCC.

In this sample, this clonotype turned up a few times. The chain carries TRBV5-1 and TRBJ1-4; TRBD1 is a possible D gene (6 bases). The germline V and J ends were trimmed by 0 bases and 5 bases, with 11 bases remaining between them. CDR3 length: 15 residues. Germline lookup yields CDR1 SGHRS and CDR2 YFSETQ. The CDR3 protein is CASSLGGRGNEKLFF. The CDR3 nucleotides read TGCGCCAGCAGCTTGGGCGGCAGGGGCAATGAAAAACTGTTTTTT.

This clonotype was counted only a few times. The chain carries TRBV15 and TRBJ2-1; no definite D call. V lost 1 base and J lost 6, with 10 bases in between. Germline V lookup: CDR1 LNHNV, CDR2 YYDKDF (reference sequence). This CDR3 spans 14 amino acids. The CDR3 DNA reads as TGTGCCACCAGCAGAGCCCTCGGACGCAATGAGCAGTTCTTC. Its translation is CATSRALGRNEQFF.

This chain links TRBV20-1 with TRBJ2-3; D gene unclear. The CDR3 has 11 residues. Germline CDR1 is DFQATT and CDR2 is SNEGSKA (reference sequence). V was clipped by 3 bases and J by 5 bases, with 6 bases between them. CDR3 loop: CSASKEDTQYF. The CDR3, as DNA: TGCAGTGCTAGCAAGGAAGATACGCAGTATTTT.

Many counts were recorded for this clonotype. The chain uses TRBV20-1 and TRBJ2-1, with TRBD2 matching 7 bases. The ends lost 6 bases at V and 0 bases at J; junction bases unmatched: 8. This CDR3 is built from 15 residues. Germline CDR1 reads DFQATT; CDR2 reads SNEGSKA (reference sequence). The CDR3 DNA reads TGCAGTGCCTCTAAGCGGGGCCCCTCCTACAATGAGCAGTTCTTC. Encoded protein: CSASKRGPSYNEQFF.

This clonotype was counted a few times. The chain combines TRBV5-1 with TRBJ1-2; D perhaps matches TRBD1 (5 bases). The CDR3 covers 15 residues. Trimming cost V 4 bases and J 3 bases, with 16 bases left between them. Germline loops: CDR1 SGHRS, CDR2 YFSETQ. CDR3 nucleotides: TGCGCCAGCAGCGCGACACTTTTGGGGGACTATGGCTACACCTTC. Translating gives CASSATLLGDYGYTF.

V usage is TRBV7-8 and J usage is TRBJ2-2, with 8 bases matching TRBD1. V lost 6 bases and J lost 3; bases outside the gene matches: 3. CDR1 and CDR2 from the germline V gene are SGHVS and FQNEAQ. This CDR3 has 14 residues. CDR3 region: CASRKQGDTGELFF. The CDR3 nucleotides are TGTGCCAGCAGAAAACAGGGGGACACCGGGGAGCTGTTTTTT.

Concerning this clonotype itself: A much larger clone lies one base from this, so it may be a read error. V usage is TRBV7-2 and J usage is TRBJ1-5; 7 bases map to TRBD1. Losses at the gene ends were 5 bases for V and 0 bases for J; bases not matched to a gene: 4. The CDR3 loop spans 15 amino acids. Per the germline V gene, CDR1 is SGHTA and CDR2 is FQGNSA. The CDR3 coding sequence is TGTGCCAGCAGCCTGGGACAGATTAGCAATCAGCCCCAGCATTTT. Translated, it gives CASSLGQISNQPQHF.

In this sample, this clonotype turned up many times. J is TRBJ1-5 and V is TRBV7-2; possible D gene TRBD1, 6 bases. Germline V gene data show CDR1 as SGHTA and CDR2 as FQGNSA. This CDR3 has 13 residues. The V end lost 5 bases, the J end lost 5 bases, and 10 bases lay between the germline ends. CDR3 nucleotide sequence: TGTGCCAGCAGCCCACAGGGTGATCAGCCCCAGCATTTT. Its protein is CASSPQGDQPQHF. Combining the CDR3 with reference TRBV7-2 and TRBJ1-5 gives the whole variable domain GAGVSQSPSNKVTEKGKDVELRCDPISGHTALYWYRQSLGQGLEFLIYFQGNSAPDKSGLPSDRFSAERTGGSVSTLTIQRTQQEDSAVYLCASSPQGDQPQHFGDGTRLSIL.

This chain links TRBV7-8 with TRBJ2-1; 9 bases match TRBD1. J gave up 9 bases and V 3 bases, and 6 bases lay outside the gene matches. The germline gives CDR1 SGHVS, CDR2 FQNEAQ. The CDR3 has 14 residues. CDR3 DNA: TGTGCCAGCAGCTTTGACAGGGGGTTTAGTGAGCAGTTCTTC. It codes for CASSFDRGFSEQFF.

The table lists this clonotype with a few counts. The chain carries TRBV28 and TRBJ1-1, with 7 bases lining up with TRBD1. The CDR3 runs to 14 residues. Germline V gene sequence: CDR1 MDHEN, CDR2 SYDVKM. With 7 bases clipped from V and 7 bases from J, the junction kept 12 bases outside the gene matches. CDR3 region: CASKSAGGESEAFF. CDR3 nucleotide sequence: TGTGCCAGCAAGTCGGCAGGGGGAGAAAGTGAAGCTTTCTTT.